These 28 T cell receptor beta chains originate from one sample sequenced in a study of shared clonotypes between healthy human individuals. Naive CD8 cells, CD45RO-negative and positively selected for CCR7, excluded terminally differentiated effector memory CD45RA+ cells. Profiling relied on immunoSEQ multiplex PCR, and the TCRdb table lists in-frame clones only, not all of them. Here the sample spans about 2 million clones, about 95% being singletons. Material for sequencing was naive CD8+ T cells sorted from blood. The receptors were sampled from a man aged 18 to 29 in good health.

This chain joins TRBV5-1 and TRBJ2-7; TRBD2 might be the D (5 bases). The germline gives CDR1 SGHRS, CDR2 YFSETQ. The CDR3 consists of 17 residues. V was trimmed by 1 base and J by 0 bases, leaving 17 bases between them. The DNA for the CDR3 is TGCGCCAGCAGCTTGCGATGGAATAGCGAAATCTCCTACGAGCAGTACTTC. It encodes CASSLRWNSEISYEQYF.

The gene calls are TRBV6-1 and TRBJ2-7; possibly TRBD1 for D (6 bases). Germline V gene data show CDR1 as MNHNS and CDR2 as SASEGT. The CDR3 contains 15 residues. V was pared by 3 bases and J by 2 bases, with 14 bases between. This chain's CDR3 is CASSDGQSPAYEQYF. The CDR3 nucleotides read TGTGCCAGCAGTGATGGACAGTCTCCAGCCTACGAGCAGTACTTC.

The chain joins TRBV15 to TRBJ1-1, with D hard to call. V lost 5 bases, J lost 1 base, and 8 bases lay in between. This CDR3 is built from 13 residues. The germline V gene has CDR1 LNHNV and CDR2 YYDKDF (reference sequence). The CDR3 reads CATSPGGNTEAFF. The DNA for the CDR3 is TGTGCCACCAGCCCAGGTGGGAACACTGAAGCTTTCTTT.

This chain joins TRBV6-1 and TRBJ2-1; D is ambiguous. Germline CDR1 and CDR2: MNHNS and SASEGT. The CDR3 extends over 11 amino acids. The V end was cut by 4 bases, the J end by 6 bases, with 4 bases between. As DNA, the CDR3 is TGTGCCAGCAGTGCCATCAATGAGCAGTTCTTC. Protein product: CASSAINEQFF.

The chain combines TRBV7-9 with TRBJ2-7, with D possibly TRBD1 on 5 matching bases. V lost 4 bases and J 2 bases, leaving 9 bases between the germline ends. Germline V gene sequence: CDR1 SEHNR, CDR2 FQNEAQ (reference sequence). The CDR3 consists of 13 residues. This chain's CDR3 is CASSSDKTYEQYF. The CDR3 coding sequence is TGTGCCAGCAGCTCGGACAAGACCTACGAGCAGTACTTC.

The rearrangement uses TRBV6-5 and TRBJ2-7, with 8 bases that match TRBD1. J was trimmed by 2 bases and V by 7 bases; bases with no gene match: 7. Looked up from germline, CDR1 is MNHEY and CDR2 is SVGAGI. The CDR3 contains 14 residues. CDR3 loop: CASTYTTGAYEQYF. CDR3 coding DNA: TGTGCCAGCACCTACACGACAGGGGCCTACGAGCAGTACTTC.

Comment on this clone: Other DNA sequences within the sample encode an identical CDR3. This chain uses TRBV4-3 with TRBJ2-7, with D perhaps TRBD1 or TRBD2 (6 bases each). Germline lookup yields CDR1 LGHNA and CDR2 YSLEER. Deletions cut 0 bases from V and 3 bases from J, with 12 bases between. CDR3 length: 15 residues. This CDR3 reads CASSQDRGEYYEQYF. CDR3 sequence (DNA): TGCGCCAGCAGCCAAGATAGGGGGGAGTACTACGAGCAGTACTTC.

This clone was seen just once. The chain links TRBV5-6 to TRBJ2-3, with TRBD2 matching 8 bases. The CDR3 extends over 15 amino acids. Germline loops: CDR1 SGHDT, CDR2 YYEEEE. J gave up 2 bases and V 4 bases, and 6 bases lay outside the gene matches. CDR3 residues: CASSQAGVYTDTQYF. Written as DNA, the CDR3 is TGTGCCAGCAGCCAAGCGGGAGTTTACACAGATACGCAGTATTTT.

The chain is built from TRBV11-2 and TRBJ2-1; 11 nucleotides align to TRBD2. In germline, CDR1 is SGHAT, CDR2 FQNNGV. V lost 0 bases and J lost 6; bases outside the gene matches: 4. This CDR3 region has 16 residues. The CDR3 spells CASSLDGGTSGNEQFF. CDR3 sequence (DNA): TGTGCCAGCAGCTTAGATGGAGGGACTAGCGGCAATGAGCAGTTCTTC.

This chain uses TRBV28 with TRBJ1-2; 9 bases match TRBD1. Germline V gene sequence: CDR1 MDHEN, CDR2 SYDVKM. The CDR3 covers 16 residues. Trimming at V came to 4 bases and at J to 8 bases, leaving 14 bases not matched to a gene. The CDR3 region is CASSYFRDRELSGYTF. For the CDR3, the DNA is TGTGCCAGCAGTTACTTCCGGGACAGGGAATTGAGCGGCTACACCTTC.

The J gene is TRBJ1-6, the V gene TRBV7-2, with D uncertain. Trimming removed 1 base at V and 13 bases at J, with 8 bases between. Germline V gene sequence: CDR1 SGHTA, CDR2 FQGNSA. This CDR3 contains 12 residues. The CDR3, as DNA: TGTGCCAGCAGCTTAGATCTCGGGCCCCTCCACTTT. Translating it yields CASSLDLGPLHF.

This clone has a single count. The V gene is TRBV6-1, the J gene TRBJ2-3; weak D call: TRBD2 (6 bases). The V end lost 5 bases, the J end lost 6 bases, and 18 bases lay between the germline ends. Germline CDR1 is MNHNS and CDR2 is SASEGT. The CDR3 contains 15 residues. The CDR3 DNA reads as TGTGCCAGCAGTCCAGCCGGGGGTCTATTGGATACGCAGTATTTT. Amino acid sequence: CASSPAGGLLDTQYF.

The V gene is TRBV29-1, the J gene TRBJ1-3; TRBD1 aligns across 9 bases. Looked up from germline, CDR1 is SQVTM and CDR2 is ANQGSEA. This CDR3 is 16 amino acids long. The V and J ends lost 6 bases and 2 bases, in that order; junction bases with no gene match: 11. In DNA, the CDR3 is TGCAGCGTCCCTCCCAAACAGGGGGCTACTGGAAACACCATATATTTT. This sequence encodes CSVPPKQGATGNTIYF.

Only one count was recorded for this clone. The chain is built from TRBV19 and TRBJ2-7; 10 bases match TRBD2. Germline CDR1 LNHDA, CDR2 SQIVND (reference sequence). Trimming cost V 3 bases and J 3 bases; bases outside gene matches: 5. This CDR3 spans 15 amino acids. The CDR3 spells CASSISVAGGYEQYF. DNA for the CDR3: TGTGCCAGTAGTATTTCGGTAGCGGGAGGCTACGAGCAGTACTTC.

The CDR3 DNA reads TGTGCCAGCAGCCTTTCGAAGTTTTATGAAGCTTTCTTT. It is translated as CASSLSKFYEAFF. This chain joins TRBV7-9 and TRBJ1-1; D is ambiguous. The CDR3 consists of 13 residues. Germline loops: CDR1 SEHNR, CDR2 FQNEAQ (reference sequence). V was trimmed by 5 bases and J by 7 bases, leaving 14 bases between them.

V and J are TRBV7-2 and TRBJ2-7; 13 bases are a match to TRBD2. This CDR3 is built from 14 residues. Germline-derived CDR1 and CDR2 are SGHTA and FQGNSA. The V and J ends lost 4 bases and 5 bases, in that order; junction bases with no gene match: 2. The CDR3 here is CASSWTSGSNEQYF. Here the CDR3 DNA reads TGTGCCAGCAGCTGGACTAGCGGGAGCAACGAGCAGTACTTC.

The V call is TRBV28, the J call TRBJ2-5, with 12 bases that match TRBD2. CDR3 size: 16 residues. V lost 2 bases to trimming and J lost 5 bases; unmatched junction nucleotides: 6. The V gene's germline CDR1 is MDHEN and CDR2 SYDVKM. CDR3: CASSLGASGGAETQYF. The CDR3 DNA sequence: TGTGCCAGCAGTTTAGGGGCTAGCGGGGGGGCCGAGACCCAGTACTTC.

Comments on this clone: Mismatch with germline at one junction end may stem from a read error. The chain couples TRBV27 to TRBJ1-5, with D perhaps TRBD1 (6 bases). The germline CDR1 and CDR2 sequences are MNHEY and SMNVEV (reference sequence). This CDR3 has 12 residues. CDR3 sequence reads: CATSGGDGPQHF. The CDR3, as DNA: TGTGCCACCAGTGGGGGCGATGGGCCCCAGCATTTT.

The V call is TRBV27, the J call TRBJ2-5; D is perhaps TRBD2 (6 bases). Between the trimmed V and J ends, which lost 6 bases and 3 bases, there was a span of 14 bases. From germline, CDR1 is MNHEY and CDR2 SMNVEV (reference sequence). The CDR3 has 14 amino acids. Written as DNA, the CDR3 is TGTGCCAGCAGGCAGATAGCGGATGAAGAGACCCAGTACTTC. Protein product: CASRQIADEETQYF.

CDR3 in amino acids: CASSDSGAKDEQYF. The CDR3 DNA sequence: TGTGCCAGCAGCGATAGCGGGGCCAAGGACGAGCAGTACTTC. The chain recombines TRBV7-9 with TRBJ2-7, with 8 bases matching TRBD2. The CDR3 is 14 residues long. Trimming at V came to 5 bases and at J to 5 bases, leaving 8 bases not matched to a gene. Germline lookup yields CDR1 SEHNR and CDR2 FQNEAQ (reference sequence).

This chain joins TRBV27 and TRBJ1-6; tentative D call: TRBD1 (6 bases). This CDR3 is 13 amino acids long. Germline V gene sequence: CDR1 MNHEY, CDR2 SMNVEV (reference sequence). V was cut by 8 bases and J by 8 bases, with 13 bases left in between. The CDR3 is CASSSGGYSPLHF. DNA for the CDR3: TGTGCCAGCTCATCGGGGGGCTATTCACCCCTCCACTTT.

The V and J genes are TRBV5-6 and TRBJ1-2, with no clear D. Between the trimmed V and J ends, which lost 3 bases and 0 bases, there was a span of 12 bases. The germline CDR1 and CDR2 sequences are SGHDT and YYEEEE. The CDR3 runs to 15 residues. In nucleotides, the CDR3 is TGTGCCAGCAGCTCTACGACGGAAGCTAACTATGGCTACACCTTC. It encodes CASSSTTEANYGYTF.

With regard to this clone: Within the sample, other DNA sequences also encode this same CDR3. The chain is built from TRBV28 and TRBJ2-7; no clear D gene. Trimming removed 3 bases from V and 2 bases from J, with 8 bases in between. There are 13 residues in the CDR3. Looked up from germline, CDR1 is MDHEN and CDR2 is SYDVKM. CDR3 loop: CASSLGETYEQYF. CDR3 bases: TGTGCCAGCAGTTTGGGTGAAACCTACGAGCAGTACTTC.

The J gene is TRBJ2-7, the V gene TRBV27, with D perhaps TRBD1 (6 bases). This CDR3 is built from 14 residues. Looked up from germline, CDR1 is MNHEY and CDR2 is SMNVEV (reference sequence). Trimming took off 2 bases at V and 5 bases at J, with 13 bases between the two ends. CDR3 sequence reads: CASSLLAGADEQYF. In DNA, the CDR3 is TGTGCCAGCAGTTTACTGGCAGGGGCGGACGAGCAGTACTTC.

A note on this clone: Other DNA sequences in the same sample also yield this CDR3. V is TRBV10-3 and J is TRBJ1-2, with D perhaps TRBD1 (5 bases). The CDR3 sequence is 12 residues long. Germline V gene lookup returns CDR1 ENHRY and CDR2 SYGVKD. Trimming removed 0 bases at V and 6 bases at J, with 5 bases between. CDR3 nucleotide sequence: TGTGCCATCAGTGAGTCAGGGGATGGCTACACCTTC. Amino acids: CAISESGDGYTF.

Worth noting for this clone: Within the sample, other DNA sequences also encode this same CDR3. This chain joins TRBV5-1 and TRBJ1-2; TRBD1 might be the D (6 bases). The CDR3 loop spans 13 amino acids. Germline values: CDR1 SGHRS, CDR2 YFSETQ. The V and J ends lost 4 bases and 2 bases respectively, with 9 bases between them. The CDR3 DNA follows: TGCGCCAGCAGCCCTGGACAGAACTATGGCTACACCTTC. The encoded protein is CASSPGQNYGYTF.

The chain links TRBV27 to TRBJ2-3; TRBD1 agrees at 8 bases. There are 16 residues in the CDR3. Germline assignment: CDR1 MNHEY and CDR2 SMNVEV (reference sequence). V was clipped by 4 bases and J by 2 bases; unmatched bases: 8. The CDR3 protein is CASSSSGQGITDTQYF. The CDR3 coding sequence is TGTGCCAGCAGTTCCTCTGGACAGGGCATCACAGATACGCAGTATTTT.

The chain combines TRBV5-4 with TRBJ2-7, with a weak D call TRBD2 (5 bases). CDR3 length: 13 amino acids. Germline V gene sequence: CDR1 SGHNT, CDR2 YYREEE (reference sequence). Trimming took 2 bases from V and 2 from J, leaving 8 bases between them. CDR3 in DNA: TGTGCCAGCAGCTTTAGGGAGACCTACGAGCAGTACTTC. The encoded protein is CASSFRETYEQYF. Drawing the rest from reference TRBV5-4 and TRBJ2-7, the complete variable domain is ETGVTQSPTHLIKTRGQQVTLRCSSQSGHNTVSWYQQALGQGPQFIFQYYREEENGRGNFPPRFSGLQFPNYSSELNVNALELDDSALYLCASSFRETYEQYFGPGTRLTVT.